The 27 T cell receptor beta chains below all came from one sample that was sequenced in a study of T cells in Graves' hyperthyroidism and ophthalmopathy. Authors of the study amplified TCR beta CDR3 regions from RNA transcripts. Researchers ran a first-round RT-PCR on the TCR CDR3 using the HTBI primer set. TCRdb recomputed calls from the multiplex PCR reads with MiXCR, one row per CDR3 protein. The data hold around 440,000 distinct CDR3 sequences, with approximately 15% observed a single time. The sample taken for sequencing was blood. The origin of the receptors is a woman aged 18-29 years with Graves' hyperthyroidism.

This clonotype showed up many times. This sequence joins TRBV6-5 and TRBJ2-3, with D possibly being TRBD1 (6 bases). This CDR3 has 14 residues. Germline CDR1 is MNHEY and CDR2 is SVGAGI. V lost 2 bases and J lost 3, with 9 bases in between. CDR3 in amino acids: CASSYADRTDTQYF. The CDR3, as DNA: TGTGCCAGCAGTTACGCTGACAGGACAGATACGCAGTATTTT.

This clonotype came up many times. The chain recombines TRBV2 with TRBJ1-1; 7 bases agree with TRBD1. J gave up 0 bases and V 10 bases, and 11 bases lay outside the gene matches. The germline CDR1 and CDR2 sequences are SNHLY and FYNNEI. This CDR3 comprises 15 residues. This CDR3 reads CATSRDSSLNTEAFF. In nucleotides, the CDR3 is TGTGCCACCTCCCGGGACAGCAGCCTGAACACTGAAGCTTTCTTT.

The rearrangement links TRBV18 to TRBJ1-3, with TRBD1 identical over 8 bases. CDR1 and CDR2 (germline): KGHSH, LQKENI. With 6 bases clipped from V and 2 bases from J, the junction kept 6 bases outside the gene matches. This CDR3 region has 15 residues. The CDR3 here is CASSLDRVPGNTIYF. The CDR3 DNA reads as TGTGCCAGCTCCTTGGACAGGGTGCCTGGAAACACCATATATTTT.

This clonotype has just one count. This sequence may be a read error, since a much larger clone differs from it by one base. Likely a read error: the CDR3 ends without its conserved phenylalanine or tryptophan. The V and J genes are TRBV7-2 and TRBJ1-5; 7 positions agree with TRBD1. Germline lookup yields CDR1 SGHTA and CDR2 FQGNSA. J gave up 4 bases and V 2 bases, and 5 bases lay outside the gene matches. The length of the CDR3 is 15 residues. CDR3: CASSLSGQTNQPQHL. CDR3 bases: TGTGCCAGCAGCTTATCGGGACAGACTAATCAGCCCCAGCATCTT.

The gene calls are TRBV18 and TRBJ1-4; the D gene is possibly TRBD1 (6 bases). This CDR3 has 16 residues. Per germline, CDR1 KGHSH and CDR2 LQKENI. Trimming removed 1 base from V and 2 bases from J, with 11 bases in between. The CDR3 region is CASSPRQGSTNEKLFF. The CDR3 nucleotides are TGTGCCAGCTCACCACGTCAGGGGTCGACTAATGAAAAACTGTTTTTT.

This rearrangement joins TRBV4-1 to TRBJ2-7; 7 bases align to TRBD1. CDR1 is MGHRA and CDR2 is YSYEKL in the germline V gene. The length of the CDR3 is 14 residues. V lost 2 bases, J lost 3 bases, and 4 bases stayed unmatched. CDR3 region: CASSQQRQGYEQYF. In DNA form, the CDR3 reads TGCGCCAGCAGCCAACAAAGACAGGGCTACGAGCAGTACTTC.

This clonotype turned up a few times. Possible read error: a much larger clone is one base away. The conserved phenylalanine or tryptophan is not found at the CDR3 terminus, so this likely reflects a read error. The J gene is TRBJ1-1, the V gene TRBV7-3; D gene ambiguous. With 0 bases removed from V and 6 bases from J, the gap between germline ends came to 8 bases. This CDR3 spans 13 amino acids. Germline V CDR1 and CDR2: SGHTA, FQGTGA. CDR3 sequence: CASSLTRVSEAFL. CDR3 nucleotides: TGTGCCAGCAGCTTAACTAGGGTTTCTGAAGCTTTCCTT.

This clonotype was observed a handful of times. The chain employs TRBV24-1 and TRBJ2-7; 15 bases match TRBD2. CDR1 and CDR2 (germline): KGHDR, SFDVKD. The ends lost 4 bases at V and 5 bases at J; junction bases unmatched: 2. The CDR3 is made up of 15 amino acids. The CDR3 loop is CATSDRTSGRDEQYF. The CDR3, as DNA: TGTGCCACCAGTGACCGGACTAGCGGGAGGGACGAGCAGTACTTC.

In this sample, this clonotype turned up a few times. This rearrangement joins TRBV12-3 or TRBV12-4 to TRBJ1-2; D is perhaps TRBD1 (6 bases). V gave up 10 bases and J gave up 2 bases, with 14 bases separating them. CDR3 size: 13 residues. The CDR3 sequence: CATSGGLNYGYTF. The CDR3 nucleotides read TGTGCCACCTCCGGGGGGCTCAACTATGGCTACACCTTC.

This clonotype occurred many times. The V and J genes are TRBV20-1 and TRBJ2-2, with a weak D call TRBD2 (5 bases). The V gene lost 4 bases and the J gene lost 0 bases, with 12 bases spanning the gap. The CDR3 totals 15 residues. In germline, CDR1 is DFQATT, CDR2 SNEGSKA (reference sequence). This CDR3 reads CSATSERANTGELFF. The CDR3 DNA reads as TGCAGTGCTACCTCGGAGAGGGCGAACACCGGGGAGCTGTTTTTT.

This clonotype showed up many times. This chain uses TRBV12-3 or TRBV12-4 with TRBJ2-3; the D gene is possibly TRBD1 (6 bases). V was trimmed by 3 bases and J by 3 bases, leaving 13 bases between them. The CDR3 spans 15 residues. The CDR3 DNA reads TGTGCCAGCAGTTTTGGGGACATGGCGACAGATACGCAGTATTTT. Translating it yields CASSFGDMATDTQYF.

The chain couples TRBV6-1 to TRBJ2-2, with a possible D match to TRBD2 (7 bases). The V end was cut by 8 bases, the J end by 1 base, with 14 bases between. CDR1 and CDR2 (germline): MNHNS, SASEGT. The length of the CDR3 is 15 residues. CDR3 nucleotide sequence: TGTGCCAGCGTTGGGGGGGGCCTGAACACCGGGGAGCTGTTTTTT. Encoded protein: CASVGGGLNTGELFF.

The rearrangement joins TRBV6-2 or TRBV6-3 to TRBJ2-7; D is ambiguous. The CDR3 spans 15 residues. V shed 2 bases and J shed 0 bases, with 11 bases lying between them. CDR1 is MNHEY and CDR2 is SVGEGT in the germline V gene. DNA for the CDR3: TGTGCCAGCAGTTACAGCCGACGGAACTCCTACGAGCAGTACTTC. It codes for CASSYSRRNSYEQYF.

The sample holds many counts of this clonotype. This sequence joins TRBV7-8 and TRBJ1-3; D is uncertain. Between the trimmed V and J ends, which lost 6 bases and 0 bases, there was a span of 18 bases. There are 17 residues in the CDR3. From germline, CDR1 is SGHVS and CDR2 FQNEAQ. CDR3 DNA sequence: TGTGCCAGCAGAGAGGGTCCCCGGGCGTTCTCTGGAAACACCATATATTTT. As protein: CASREGPRAFSGNTIYF.

V and J are TRBV6-2 or TRBV6-3 and TRBJ2-3; TRBD2 matches at 16 bases. Germline V gene lookup returns CDR1 MNHEY and CDR2 SVGEGT. V lost 10 bases, J lost 1 base, and 8 bases stayed unmatched. The CDR3 runs to 17 residues. The CDR3, as DNA: TGTGCCACCCTAGGGACTAGCGGGGGGGCCGGCACAGATACGCAGTATTTT. It specifies CATLGTSGGAGTDTQYF.

This clonotype was recorded many times. V and J are TRBV28 and TRBJ1-1, with 8 bases aligning to TRBD1. The V gene's germline CDR1 is MDHEN and CDR2 SYDVKM. V trimming: 2 bases; J trimming: 10 bases; junction bases outside the gene matches: 9. This CDR3 spans 14 amino acids. The CDR3 reads CASSLSPRQGRAFF. CDR3 DNA sequence: TGTGCCAGCAGTTTAAGCCCAAGACAGGGGCGAGCTTTCTTT.

V usage is TRBV12-3 or TRBV12-4 and J usage is TRBJ2-1; 8 bases agree with TRBD2. The CDR3 runs 17 residues. J lost 4 bases, V lost 1 base, and 9 bases had no gene match. In DNA, the CDR3 is TGTGCCAGCAGTTTAGTAGGACTGCGGGGGGCGTACAATGAGCAGTTCTTC. Its translation is CASSLVGLRGAYNEQFF.

There are many counts of this clonotype. The chain has TRBV28 and TRBJ2-7, with D perhaps assigned TRBD1 or TRBD2 (5 bases each). The V gene's germline CDR1 is MDHEN and CDR2 SYDVKM. V was shortened by 3 bases and J by 7 bases, with 16 bases between the two germline ends. The CDR3 has 14 amino acids. DNA for the CDR3: TGTGCCAGCAGTTTCCGGGACCGCTTACGGGAGCAGTACTTC. It codes for CASSFRDRLREQYF.

The chain combines TRBV5-1 with TRBJ2-2; possible D gene TRBD1, 6 bases. This CDR3 contains 15 residues. The germline V gene encodes CDR1 SGHRS and CDR2 YFSETQ. Deletions cut 4 bases from V and 1 base from J, with 11 bases between. The CDR3 here is CASSPGHQNTGELFF. In DNA, the CDR3 is TGCGCCAGCAGCCCGGGACACCAGAACACCGGGGAGCTGTTTTTT.

A remark on this clonotype: A much larger clone lies one base from this, so it may be a read error. The CDR3 does not close with the conserved phenylalanine or tryptophan, likely indicating a read error. The chain uses TRBV6-2 or TRBV6-3 and TRBJ1-2; the D gene is possibly TRBD1 (6 bases). Trimming removed 5 bases at V and 2 bases at J, with 6 bases between. Germline assignment: CDR1 MNHEY and CDR2 SVGEGT. The CDR3 consists of 12 residues. CDR3 DNA: TGTGCCAGCAGTGACAGGAACTATGGCTACACCCTC. Protein sequence: CASSDRNYGYTL.

This clonotype showed up just a few times. The genes are TRBV9 and TRBJ2-7, with 8 bases identical to TRBD2. Germline CDR1 reads SGDLS; CDR2 reads YYNGEE. This CDR3 comprises 15 residues. The ends lost 0 bases at V and 4 bases at J; junction bases unmatched: 6. The CDR3 loop is CASSVDGTSRYEQYF. Written as DNA, the CDR3 is TGTGCCAGCAGCGTAGACGGGACTAGTCGGTACGAGCAGTACTTC.

Turning to this clonotype: A much larger clone differs by one base, so this may be a read error. This chain joins TRBV27 and TRBJ1-1, with 7 nucleotides matching TRBD1. This CDR3 spans 14 amino acids. J lost 4 bases, V lost 5 bases, and 7 bases had no gene match. CDR1 and CDR2 (germline): MNHEY, SMNVEV (reference sequence). The CDR3 reads CASSETGVGTEAFF. The CDR3 DNA reads as TGTGCCAGCAGTGAAACAGGGGTGGGCACTGAAGCTTTCTTT.

This clonotype was counted at least ten times. The chain is built from TRBV24-1 and TRBJ1-2, with D tentatively TRBD1 (6 bases). Deletions cut 4 bases from V and 1 base from J, with 12 bases between. The CDR3 has 15 residues. The germline V gene has CDR1 KGHDR and CDR2 SFDVKD. CDR3 nucleotide sequence: TGTGCCACCAGTGACGTCGCAGGGGATAACTATGGCTACACCTTC. Amino acids: CATSDVAGDNYGYTF.

This clonotype was recorded many times. The chain couples TRBV2 to TRBJ2-3, with 8 nucleotides matching TRBD2. V was pared by 6 bases and J by 4 bases, with 6 bases of the junction left unmatched. Germline V gene data show CDR1 as SNHLY and CDR2 as FYNNEI. CDR3 length: 14 residues. This CDR3 is CASREREHADTQYF. The CDR3 DNA reads as TGTGCCAGCAGGGAGCGGGAGCATGCAGATACGCAGTATTTT.

Remarks on this clonotype: With a much larger clone just one base away, this may be a read error. The rearrangement joins TRBV18 to TRBJ2-3, with D possibly matching TRBD1 (5 bases). The CDR3 is made up of 13 amino acids. CDR1 is KGHSH and CDR2 is LQKENI in the germline V gene. DNA of the CDR3: TGTGCCAGCTCACCACAGAGCACAGGTACGCAGTATTTT. It specifies CASSPQSTGTQYF.

This clonotype occurred many times. V gene TRBV20-1 combines with J gene TRBJ1-1; TRBD1 aligns across 7 bases. The CDR3 is 14 amino acids. V was pared by 6 bases and J by 1 base, with 8 bases of the junction left unmatched. Per the germline V gene, CDR1 is DFQATT and CDR2 is SNEGSKA (reference sequence). The CDR3 loop reads CSAPGTVKNTEAFF. The CDR3 DNA reads as TGCAGTGCCCCTGGGACAGTAAAGAACACTGAAGCTTTCTTT.

This clonotype was seen only a few times. This CDR3 is CASSQKRLAGGDNEQFF. DNA of the CDR3: TGCGCCAGCAGCCAAAAGAGGTTAGCGGGGGGGGACAATGAGCAGTTCTTC. The chain carries TRBV4-1 and TRBJ2-1; 11 positions agree with TRBD2. Germline trimming cut 2 bases from V and 5 bases from J; bases unmatched to any gene: 8. This CDR3 region has 17 residues. Germline V lookup: CDR1 MGHRA, CDR2 YSYEKL.